The 23 T cell receptor beta chains below all came from one sample that was sequenced in a study of blood T cell repertoires in COVID-19. Assay: immunoSEQ multiplex PCR; the TCRdb copy retains only in-frame clones and omits some. The sample lists about 190,000 clones; 84% were seen once. The sequencing input was peripheral blood. The receptor set was obtained from a woman in her seventies with active or convalescent COVID-19.

V is TRBV18 and J is TRBJ2-1; D gene unclear. CDR3 size: 15 residues. Germline CDR1 is KGHSH and CDR2 is LQKENI. Trimming removed 0 bases at V and 4 bases at J, with 10 bases between. DNA for the CDR3: TGTGCCAGCTCACCACCGTCAGGCCTATACAATGAGCAGTTCTTC. Its translation: CASSPPSGLYNEQFF.

This rearrangement joins TRBV10-2 to TRBJ2-2; D not resolved. Germline assignment: CDR1 WSHSY and CDR2 SAAADI. V lost 4 bases and J lost 4, with 10 bases in between. This CDR3 is built from 14 residues. CDR3 residues: CASSGLQSTGELFF. CDR3 bases: TGCGCCAGCAGTGGCTTACAGTCCACCGGGGAGCTGTTTTTT.

A few counts support this clone. The genes are TRBV19 and TRBJ1-6, with a weak D call TRBD1 (6 bases). This CDR3 is 15 amino acids long. CDR1 is LNHDA and CDR2 is SQIVND in the germline V gene (reference sequence). Trimming took off 9 bases at V and 7 bases at J, with 19 bases between the two ends. For the CDR3, the DNA is TGTGCCAGGCCTCGCCTGGGACACGAGAATTCACCCCTCCACTTT. Encoded protein: CARPRLGHENSPLHF.

Comment on this clone: One end of the junction varies from germline; a read error may be responsible. The chain joins TRBV5-8 to TRBJ2-1, with TRBD2 matching 8 bases. CDR3 length: 14 residues. The germline gives CDR1 SGHTS, CDR2 YDEGEE. The CDR3 loop reads CASKRAGGHNEQFF. The CDR3 DNA sequence: TGTGCGAGCAAGAGGGCGGGAGGACACAATGAGCAGTTCTTC.

This rearrangement joins TRBV28 to TRBJ2-5, with TRBD2 identical over 7 bases. The ends lost 8 bases at V and 3 bases at J; junction bases unmatched: 9. CDR3 length: 14 residues. Germline V lookup: CDR1 MDHEN, CDR2 SYDVKM. CDR3 region: CASRVPGLEETQYF. DNA for the CDR3: TGTGCCAGCCGAGTCCCAGGACTAGAAGAGACCCAGTACTTC.

This clone appeared once. This rearrangement joins TRBV7-2 to TRBJ2-7, with 11 positions matching TRBD2. The CDR3 covers 16 residues. CDR1 SGHTA and CDR2 FQGNSA come from the germline V gene. Unmatched junction bases numbered 7, after V lost 2 bases and J lost 4 bases. In DNA form, the CDR3 reads TGTGCCAGCAGCTTACCACGACTAGCGGGATTGTACGAGCAGTACTTC. This gives the protein CASSLPRLAGLYEQYF.

This clone has more than one count but fewer than ten. The chain employs TRBV18 and TRBJ1-4; 8 positions agree with TRBD1. With 2 bases clipped from V and 6 bases from J, the junction kept 5 bases outside the gene matches. The CDR3 runs to 15 residues. Germline V gives CDR1 KGHSH, CDR2 LQKENI. CDR3 amino acids: CASSPDRGLDEKLFF. The CDR3 DNA sequence: TGTGCCAGCTCACCAGACAGGGGTCTTGATGAAAAACTGTTTTTT.

CDR3 in amino acids: CASSLWSSVNTEAFF. The CDR3 DNA is TGTGCCAGCAGTTTATGGTCCTCAGTGAACACTGAAGCTTTCTTT. This chain joins TRBV28 and TRBJ1-1; no firm D call. Trimming left V 0 bases short and J 0 bases short, with 8 bases between. Germline V gene lookup returns CDR1 MDHEN and CDR2 SYDVKM. The CDR3 is made up of 15 amino acids. Based on the CDR3 plus reference TRBV28 and TRBJ1-1, the full variable domain is DVKVTQSSRYLVKRTGEKVFLECVQDMDHENMFWYRQDPGLGLRLIYFSYDVKMKEKGDIPEGYSVSREKKERFSLILESASTNQTSMYLCASSLWSSVNTEAFFGQGTRLTVV.

The table lists this clone with a few counts. The chain has TRBV10-2 and TRBJ2-1; D possibly corresponds to TRBD1 (6 bases). Trimming took 4 bases from V and 7 from J, leaving 17 bases between them. CDR1 is WSHSY and CDR2 is SAAADI in the germline V gene. The CDR3 contains 15 residues. In DNA, the CDR3 is TGCGCCAGCAGTGGGGGGCGAGGCCCTGGGAATGAGCAGTTCTTC. The encoded protein is CASSGGRGPGNEQFF.

The CDR3 nucleotides are TGTGCCAGCAGTCTTCAGGGAATTTTACGTAATCAGCCCCAGCATTTT. Amino acids: CASSLQGILRNQPQHF. The chain carries TRBV28 and TRBJ1-5; the D gene is possibly TRBD1 (5 bases). CDR1 and CDR2 from the germline V gene are MDHEN and SYDVKM. The germline V and J ends were trimmed by 5 bases and 4 bases, with 18 bases remaining between them. This CDR3 contains 16 residues.

The chain has TRBV5-1 and TRBJ2-2, with TRBD1 as a possible D gene (6 bases). Trimming pared 5 bases from V and 0 bases from J, leaving 8 bases between. Germline V gene lookup returns CDR1 SGHRS and CDR2 YFSETQ. This CDR3 spans 14 amino acids. In nucleotides, the CDR3 is TGCGCCAGCAGAGCAGGGGCGAACACCGGGGAGCTGTTTTTT. Protein: CASRAGANTGELFF.

This chain joins TRBV7-2 and TRBJ1-1, with TRBD1 matching 9 bases. Trimming at V came to 5 bases and at J to 1 base, leaving 5 bases not matched to a gene. CDR1 is SGHTA and CDR2 is FQGNSA in the germline V gene. This CDR3 spans 15 amino acids. CDR3 nucleotides: TGTGCCAGCAGCCGTCGGACAGGGGCGAACACTGAAGCTTTCTTT. It specifies CASSRRTGANTEAFF. The variable domain in full, completed from reference TRBV7-2 and TRBJ1-1, reads GAGVSQSPSNKVTEKGKDVELRCDPISGHTALYWYRQSLGQGLEFLIYFQGNSAPDKSGLPSDRFSAERTGGSVSTLTIQRTQQEDSAVYLCASSRRTGANTEAFFGQGTRLTVV.

This chain links TRBV18 with TRBJ2-7; possibly TRBD1 for D (8 bases). The CDR3 is 14 amino acids. Germline V gene lookup returns CDR1 KGHSH and CDR2 LQKENI. V was pared by 5 bases and J by 4 bases, with 15 bases between. The CDR3 coding sequence is TGTGCCAGCTCAGAAGGACAGGGAGGGTACGAGCAGTACTTC. This translates into CASSEGQGGYEQYF. The variable domain in full, completed from reference TRBV18 and TRBJ2-7, reads NAGVMQNPRHLVRRRGQEARLRCSPMKGHSHVYWYRQLPEEGLKFMVYLQKENIIDESGMPKERFSAEFPKEGPSILRIQQVVRGDSAAYFCASSEGQGGYEQYFGPGTRLTVT.

The chain joins TRBV12-3 or TRBV12-4 to TRBJ2-7; maybe TRBD1 (5 bases). The CDR3 loop spans 13 amino acids. Trimming took off 3 bases at V and 6 bases at J, with 12 bases between the two ends. The CDR3 loop reads CASSFHRLGEQYF. The CDR3 coding sequence is TGTGCCAGCAGTTTTCACAGGTTGGGCGAGCAGTACTTC.

The CDR3 reads CASENGQITITDTQYF. The CDR3 DNA follows: TGCGCCAGCGAAAATGGACAGATTACCATCACAGATACGCAGTATTTT. The chain joins TRBV10-1 to TRBJ2-3; maybe TRBD1 (6 bases). CDR1 WNHNN and CDR2 SYGVQD come from the germline V gene (reference sequence). The V end lost 8 bases, the J end lost 2 bases, and 20 bases lay between the germline ends. The CDR3 consists of 16 residues.

The genes are TRBV14 and TRBJ1-2, with D hard to call. V lost 2 bases, J lost 1 base, and 11 bases lay in between. Per the germline V gene, CDR1 is SGHDN and CDR2 is FVKESK. This CDR3 region has 15 residues. Here the CDR3 reads CASSQPGRFNYGYTF. CDR3 DNA sequence: TGTGCCAGCAGCCAACCAGGCCGCTTTAACTATGGCTACACCTTC.

CDR3 sequence reads: CASSSVAGRLGNTIYF. CDR3 in DNA: TGCGCCAGCAGCTCAGTAGCGGGACGGCTCGGAAACACCATATATTTT. The chain is built from TRBV5-1 and TRBJ1-3; tentatively, D is TRBD1 (5 bases). V dropped 3 bases and J dropped 4 bases, with 17 bases sitting between them. The germline V gene encodes CDR1 SGHRS and CDR2 YFSETQ. This CDR3 has 16 residues.

The V and J genes are TRBV2 and TRBJ1-2; TRBD1 aligns across 7 bases. J was trimmed by 7 bases and V by 5 bases; bases with no gene match: 13. Germline V lookup: CDR1 SNHLY, CDR2 FYNNEI. This CDR3 region has 15 residues. The chain's CDR3 is CASSPTDKGAVGYTF. In DNA form, the CDR3 reads TGTGCCAGCAGTCCTACAGACAAGGGGGCGGTTGGCTACACCTTC.

The chain joins TRBV27 to TRBJ2-1, with D perhaps TRBD1 (5 bases). The CDR3 consists of 13 residues. The ends were cut back, 3 bases at V and 6 bases at J, with 9 bases in the middle. CDR1 is MNHEY and CDR2 is SMNVEV in the germline V gene (reference sequence). The CDR3 is CASSLGPSNEQFF. Here the CDR3 DNA reads TGTGCCAGCAGTTTGGGGCCGAGCAATGAGCAGTTCTTC.

The chain links TRBV3-1 (or the pseudogene TRBV3-2) to TRBJ2-2, with 16 bases matching TRBD2. From germline, CDR1 is LGHDT and CDR2 YNNKEL (reference sequence). The CDR3 sequence is 16 residues long. J lost 9 bases, V lost 2 bases, and 3 bases had no gene match. The chain's CDR3 is CASSQTGLAGGRELFF. In DNA, the CDR3 is TGTGCCAGCAGCCAAACGGGACTAGCGGGAGGGCGGGAGCTGTTTTTT.

The genes are TRBV28 and TRBJ2-7; possible D gene TRBD2, 6 bases. The CDR3 contains 14 residues. Germline V lookup: CDR1 MDHEN, CDR2 SYDVKM. V dropped 6 bases and J dropped 0 bases, with 12 bases sitting between them. CDR3 sequence reads: CASRPSGRSYEQYF. CDR3 DNA: TGTGCCAGCAGACCCAGCGGGCGCTCCTACGAGCAGTACTTC.

V usage is TRBV14 and J usage is TRBJ1-2; D may be TRBD1 (5 bases). Germline CDR1 SGHDN, CDR2 FVKESK. The CDR3 has 11 amino acids. Trimming pared 7 bases from V and 8 bases from J, leaving 11 bases between. CDR3 region: CASTGGGGYTF. The CDR3 DNA reads as TGTGCCAGCACCGGGGGTGGCGGCTACACCTTC.

The chain has TRBV7-9 and TRBJ2-1; 12 nucleotides line up with TRBD2. The junction had 10 bases not matched to a gene; V was cut back by 8 bases and J by 5 bases. The CDR3 extends over 16 amino acids. Germline V CDR1 and CDR2: SEHNR, FQNEAQ (reference sequence). The DNA for the CDR3 is TGTGCCAGCCTTATGGGGACTAGCGGGCCTAACAATGAGCAGTTCTTC. Protein sequence: CASLMGTSGPNNEQFF.